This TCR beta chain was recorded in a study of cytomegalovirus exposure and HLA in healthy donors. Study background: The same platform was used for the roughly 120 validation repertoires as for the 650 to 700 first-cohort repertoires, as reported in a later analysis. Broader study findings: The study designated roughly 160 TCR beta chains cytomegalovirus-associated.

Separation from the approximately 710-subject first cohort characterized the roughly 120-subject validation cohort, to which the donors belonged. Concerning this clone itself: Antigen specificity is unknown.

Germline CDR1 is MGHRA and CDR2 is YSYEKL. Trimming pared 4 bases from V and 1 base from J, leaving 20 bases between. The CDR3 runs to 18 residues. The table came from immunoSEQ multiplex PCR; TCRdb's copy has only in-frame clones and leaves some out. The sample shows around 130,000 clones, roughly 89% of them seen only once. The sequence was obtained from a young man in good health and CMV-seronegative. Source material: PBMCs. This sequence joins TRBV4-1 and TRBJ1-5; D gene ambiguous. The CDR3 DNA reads TGCGCCAGCAGCCCCTACCCCGGAGGCGGAGGAAGCAATCAGCCCCAGCATTTT. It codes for CASSPYPGGGGSNQPQHF.